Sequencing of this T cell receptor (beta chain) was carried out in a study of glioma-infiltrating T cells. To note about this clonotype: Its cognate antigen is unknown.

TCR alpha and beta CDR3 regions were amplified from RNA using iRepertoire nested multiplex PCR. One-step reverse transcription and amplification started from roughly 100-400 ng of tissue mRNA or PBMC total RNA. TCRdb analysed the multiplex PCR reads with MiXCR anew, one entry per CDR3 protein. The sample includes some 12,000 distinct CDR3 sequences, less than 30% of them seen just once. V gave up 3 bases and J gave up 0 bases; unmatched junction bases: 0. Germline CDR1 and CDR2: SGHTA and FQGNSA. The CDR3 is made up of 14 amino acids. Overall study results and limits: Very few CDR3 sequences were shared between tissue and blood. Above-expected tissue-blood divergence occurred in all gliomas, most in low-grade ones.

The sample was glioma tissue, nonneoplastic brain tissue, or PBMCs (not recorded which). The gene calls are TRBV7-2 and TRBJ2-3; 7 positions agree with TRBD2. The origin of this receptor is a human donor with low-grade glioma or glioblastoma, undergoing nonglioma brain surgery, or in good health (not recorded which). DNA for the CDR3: TGTGCCAGCAGCTTGACTAGCAGCACAGATACGCAGTATTTT. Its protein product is CASSLTSSTDTQYF.